This TCR beta chain was sequenced during a study of T cell responses to AZD1222 COVID-19 vaccine. Study findings and constraints: Nearly half of spike-specific TCRs reportedly target variant regions that are unmutated in the B.1.351 and B.1.1.7 variants. Sampling that yielded the repertoires occurred only after the peak T cell response.

The germline V and J ends were trimmed by 5 bases and 1 base, with 11 bases remaining between them. The CDR3 runs to 14 residues. Germline assignment: CDR1 SGHRS and CDR2 YFSETQ. With regard to this clone: Its antigen is as yet unknown.

The protocol was immunoSEQ multiplex PCR, while the TCRdb copy is restricted to in-frame clones and leaves out a portion. The data contain 140,000 or so clones, 91% of them singletons. V and J are TRBV5-1 and TRBJ2-3, with a tentative D call TRBD1 (6 bases). Sequencing was performed on peripheral blood, taken 28 days after the second dose of the MenACWY control vaccine. The sequence was obtained from an adult who received the MenACWY meningococcal vaccine as a control. CDR3 loop: CASSTGYGTDTQYF. As DNA, the CDR3 is TGCGCCAGCAGTACAGGGTACGGCACAGATACGCAGTATTTT. The variable domain in full, with the rest retrieved from reference TRBV5-1 and TRBJ2-3, is KAGVTQTPRYLIKTRGQQVTLSCSPISGHRSVSWYQQTPGQGLQFLFEYFSETQRNKGNFPGRFSGRQFSNSRSEMNVSTLELGDSALYLCASSTGYGTDTQYFGPGTRLTVL.